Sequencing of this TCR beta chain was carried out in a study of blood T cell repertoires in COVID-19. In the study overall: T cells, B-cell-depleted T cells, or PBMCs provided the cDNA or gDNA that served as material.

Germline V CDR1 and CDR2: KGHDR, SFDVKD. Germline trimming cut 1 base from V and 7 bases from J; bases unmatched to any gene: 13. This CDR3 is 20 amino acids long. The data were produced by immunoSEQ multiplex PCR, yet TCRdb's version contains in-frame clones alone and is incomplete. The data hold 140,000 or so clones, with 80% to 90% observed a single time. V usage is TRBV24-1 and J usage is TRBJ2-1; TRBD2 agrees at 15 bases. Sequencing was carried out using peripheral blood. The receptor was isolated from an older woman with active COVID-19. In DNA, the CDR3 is TGTGCCACCAGTGATTTCCAGGGACGGACTAGCGGGAGGGCCGTGAATGAGCAGTTCTTC. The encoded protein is CATSDFQGRTSGRAVNEQFF.